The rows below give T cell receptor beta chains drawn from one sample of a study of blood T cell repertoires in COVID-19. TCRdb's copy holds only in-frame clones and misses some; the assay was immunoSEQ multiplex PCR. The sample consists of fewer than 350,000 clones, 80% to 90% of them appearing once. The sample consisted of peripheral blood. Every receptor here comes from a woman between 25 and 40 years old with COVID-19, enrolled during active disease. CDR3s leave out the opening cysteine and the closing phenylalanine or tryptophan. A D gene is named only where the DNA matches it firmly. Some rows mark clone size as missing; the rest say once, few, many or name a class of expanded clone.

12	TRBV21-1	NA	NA	ASSKGTTTDEQF
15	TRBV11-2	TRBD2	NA	ASSLDLGGGPYNEQF
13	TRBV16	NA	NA	ASSEDRGSQYGYT
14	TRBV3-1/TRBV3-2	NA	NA	ASSQVRGSYNSPLH
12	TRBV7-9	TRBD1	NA	ASSYGTGDSPLH
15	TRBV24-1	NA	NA	ATSGRGENGASYEQY
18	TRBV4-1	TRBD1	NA	ASSQSRDRARLVMNTEAF
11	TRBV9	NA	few	ASSGQSAYEQY
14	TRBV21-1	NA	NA	ASIGYPGVNTGELF
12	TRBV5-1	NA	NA	ASSQGRFTDTQY
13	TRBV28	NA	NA	ASSTRGGKPYGYT
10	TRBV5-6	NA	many	ASSSQGRSQY
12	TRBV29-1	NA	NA	SVETGGGMETQY
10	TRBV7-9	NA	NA	ASSPDSYGYT
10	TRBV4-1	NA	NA	ASSGGGLGAF
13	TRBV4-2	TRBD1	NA	ASSQQDRGRNEQF
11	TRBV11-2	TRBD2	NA	ASSLRLAETQY
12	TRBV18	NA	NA	ASSLRGARSPLH
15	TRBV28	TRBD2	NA	ASSRGAGGPNPYEQY
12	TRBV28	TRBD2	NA	ASRRLAGGNEQF
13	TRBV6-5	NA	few	ASSYGGKRGNTIY
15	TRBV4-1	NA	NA	ASSQLTRTTPNTEAF
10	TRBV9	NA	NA	ASKGLDSPLH
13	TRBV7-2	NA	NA	ASSRQEGLQETQY
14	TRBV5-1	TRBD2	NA	ASSPAIAGGTGELF
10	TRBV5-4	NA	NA	ASSLDSDGYT
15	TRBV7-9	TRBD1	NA	ASTVNGQGVGGNTIY
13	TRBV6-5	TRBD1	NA	ASRPDRGSNQPQH
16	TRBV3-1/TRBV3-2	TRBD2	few	ASSPSPLLAGGAGELF
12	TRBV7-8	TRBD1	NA	ASSRVGGHGEQF
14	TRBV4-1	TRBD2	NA	ASSQGEDGGAYEQY
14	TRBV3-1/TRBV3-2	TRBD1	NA	ASSQYTGGANTEAF
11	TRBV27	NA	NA	ASRIIGEEKLF
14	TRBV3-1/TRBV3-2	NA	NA	ASSQGRTSGTDTQY
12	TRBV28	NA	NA	ASSSGLSTDTQY
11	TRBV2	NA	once	ASTGLNTGELF
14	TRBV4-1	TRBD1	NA	ASSPRTGRNTGELF
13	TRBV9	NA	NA	ASTFGQNTNYGYT
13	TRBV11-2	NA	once	ASSLWAGNTGELF
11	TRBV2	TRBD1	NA	ASLQGATDTQY
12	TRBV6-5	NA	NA	ASSYTGAKNIQY
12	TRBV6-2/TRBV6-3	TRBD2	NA	ASSSRGDQETQY
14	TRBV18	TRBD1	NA	ASSRQGTKSSYEQY
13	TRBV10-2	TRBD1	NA	ASQWGRTGGREQY
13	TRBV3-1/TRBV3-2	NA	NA	ASSRSSGGRAGYT
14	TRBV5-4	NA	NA	ASSPRGRGDTGELF
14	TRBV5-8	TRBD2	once	ASSPGLAVLGETQY
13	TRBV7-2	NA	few	ASSLVVSYNSPLH
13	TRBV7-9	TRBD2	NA	ASTPTAGGQETQY
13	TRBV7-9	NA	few	ASSPGTQGHSGYT
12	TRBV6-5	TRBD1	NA	ASRPGTGGYEQY
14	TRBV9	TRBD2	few	ASSVTSGASSYEQY
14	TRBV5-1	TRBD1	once	ASSLAFRTGDYEQY